These 19 T cell receptor beta chains came from one sample sequenced in a study of beta chain features in type 1 diabetes. Expressed TCRB transcripts got sequenced, as all isolated RNA was reverse transcribed. Sequencing used immunoSEQ multiplex PCR; TCRdb keeps in-frame clones, though not all of them. The table includes about half a million clones, approximately 28% detected once. The sample consisted of naive CD4+ T cells from blood. All receptors come from a man between 18 and 35 years old in good health.

CDR3 sequence: CASSLADRVSHIQYF. The DNA of the CDR3 is TGTGCCAGCAGCTTAGCTGACAGGGTTTCCCACATTCAGTACTTC. The chain employs TRBV7-2 and TRBJ2-4; 7 bases align to TRBD1. Germline V gives CDR1 SGHTA, CDR2 FQGNSA. After removal of 0 bases from V and 8 bases from J, the junction contained 7 bases not matched to a gene. The CDR3 is made up of 15 amino acids.

The chain recombines TRBV5-1 with TRBJ2-1; 9 bases are shared with TRBD2. Germline assignment: CDR1 SGHRS and CDR2 YFSETQ. This CDR3 comprises 20 residues. V dropped 4 bases and J dropped 5; count of bases not matched to a gene: 22. CDR3 sequence (DNA): TGCGCCAGCAGCCCCCATCCGGGGGGCGAGTTAGCGGGAGTCGACAATGAGCAGTTCTTC. This gives the protein CASSPHPGGELAGVDNEQFF.

The chain is built from TRBV19 and TRBJ1-1; perhaps TRBD1 as D (5 bases). Germline-derived CDR1 and CDR2 are LNHDA and SQIVND (reference sequence). V lost 3 bases and J lost 0, with 14 bases in between. The CDR3 extends over 16 amino acids. The CDR3 region is CASSIWRGVMNTEAFF. The CDR3 DNA sequence: TGTGCCAGTAGTATCTGGAGGGGCGTAATGAACACTGAAGCTTTCTTT. Looking up the rest from reference TRBV19 and TRBJ1-1 gives the full variable domain: DGGITQSPKYLFRKEGQNVTLSCEQNLNHDAMYWYRQDPGQGLRLIYYSQIVNDFQKGDIAEGYSVSREKKESFPLTVTSAQKNPTAFYLCASSIWRGVMNTEAFFGQGTRLTVV.

There are a few counts of this clone. The rearrangement links TRBV30 to TRBJ2-3; 8 nucleotides match TRBD1. The CDR3 covers 14 residues. Germline V lookup: CDR1 GTSNPN, CDR2 SVGIG (reference sequence). V lost 5 bases and J lost 0; bases outside the gene matches: 4. CDR3 DNA sequence: TGTGCCTGGGGGGACAGGCGTAGCACAGATACGCAGTATTTT. Protein product: CAWGDRRSTDTQYF.

This clone was seen just once. V and J are TRBV5-1 and TRBJ2-2; D not resolved. There are 12 residues in the CDR3. Germline CDR1 is SGHRS and CDR2 is YFSETQ. V dropped 9 bases and J dropped 2 bases, with 8 bases sitting between them. CDR3 protein: CATQVNTGELFF. The CDR3 nucleotides read TGCGCCACCCAAGTCAACACCGGGGAGCTGTTTTTT.

In its sample, this clone was seen a few times. The chain uses TRBV7-9 and TRBJ2-1; D is unresolved. Between the trimmed V and J ends, which lost 5 bases and 8 bases, there was a span of 7 bases. This CDR3 has 11 amino acids. Germline CDR1 is SEHNR and CDR2 is FQNEAQ (reference sequence). The CDR3: CASSLLDEQFF. The DNA of the CDR3 is TGTGCCAGCAGCCTATTGGATGAGCAGTTCTTC.

V usage is TRBV9 and J usage is TRBJ1-1; tentative D call: TRBD1 (5 bases). CDR3 size: 15 residues. CDR1 and CDR2 from the germline V gene are SGDLS and YYNGEE. Trimming left V 4 bases short and J 3 bases short, with 16 bases between. CDR3 nucleotides: TGTGCCAGCAGCTCTAGCGGGGGATTGGACACTGAAGCTTTCTTT. Its protein is CASSSSGGLDTEAFF.

As to this clone: Other nucleotide sequences in the sample specify the same CDR3. This sequence joins TRBV29-1 and TRBJ2-1; no firm D call. Deletions cut 2 bases from V and 4 bases from J, with 3 bases between. The germline gives CDR1 SQVTM, CDR2 ANQGSEA. CDR3 size: 11 residues. The CDR3 coding sequence is TGCAGCGTTGAAACTTACAATGAGCAGTTCTTC. Its translation is CSVETYNEQFF.

As regards this clone: A junction boundary mismatches the germline segment, possibly from a read error. This sample includes further DNA sequences coding for the same CDR3. The chain employs TRBV30 and TRBJ2-3; D unresolved. Germline assignment: CDR1 GTSNPN and CDR2 SVGIG (reference sequence). The CDR3 has 11 amino acids. In nucleotides, the CDR3 is TGCGCCTGGAGTGTTGGAGATACGCAGTATTTT. It translates to CAWSVGDTQYF.

V and J are TRBV20-1 and TRBJ2-5; D is undetermined. V lost 6 bases to trimming and J lost 5 bases, with 10 bases between them. Germline V gene lookup returns CDR1 DFQATT and CDR2 SNEGSKA (reference sequence). The CDR3 extends over 11 amino acids. The CDR3 DNA sequence: TGCAGTGCCCAAAAGTGGGAGACCCAGTACTTC. It specifies CSAQKWETQYF.

J is TRBJ2-3 and V is TRBV4-3; D remains unclear. Looked up from germline, CDR1 is LGHNA and CDR2 is YSLEER. The CDR3 is 14 amino acids. Trimming pared 0 bases from V and 1 base from J, leaving 5 bases between. CDR3 loop: CASSQDVGTDTQYF. The CDR3 region has the DNA TGCGCCAGCAGCCAAGACGTAGGCACAGATACGCAGTATTTT.

The genes are TRBV28 and TRBJ2-7, with D tentatively TRBD1 (5 bases). This CDR3 is 13 amino acids long. The germline V and J ends were trimmed by 6 bases and 5 bases, with 14 bases remaining between them. The germline gives CDR1 MDHEN, CDR2 SYDVKM. CDR3 sequence: CASRLPGRDEQYF. As DNA, the CDR3 is TGTGCCAGCAGGCTCCCGGGCAGGGACGAGCAGTACTTC.

J is TRBJ1-2 and V is TRBV29-1; TRBD1 agrees at 7 bases. Germline CDR1 reads SQVTM; CDR2 reads ANQGSEA. The ends lost 7 bases at V and 10 bases at J; junction bases unmatched: 12. This CDR3 is 12 amino acids long. Here the CDR3 reads CSASQQGVDYTF. CDR3 nucleotides: TGCAGCGCCAGTCAGCAGGGGGTTGACTACACCTTC.

This sequence joins TRBV27 and TRBJ2-1; unclear D gene. The V end lost 1 base, the J end lost 8 bases, and 9 bases lay between the germline ends. Per germline, CDR1 MNHEY and CDR2 SMNVEV (reference sequence). CDR3 length: 13 residues. The CDR3, as DNA: TGTGCCAGCAGTTTATATGTTAGAGATGAGCAGTTCTTC. Its translation: CASSLYVRDEQFF.

There are a few counts of this clone. This chain links TRBV11-2 with TRBJ2-7, with no clear D. V lost 1 base to trimming and J lost 4 bases, with 11 bases between them. The CDR3 length is 14 residues. CDR1 and CDR2 from the germline V gene are SGHAT and FQNNGV. CDR3 coding DNA: TGTGCCAGCAGCTTAGTGGCCAGAATATACGAGCAGTACTTC. Translating gives CASSLVARIYEQYF.

The V call is TRBV7-2, the J call TRBJ2-1; no reliable D call. CDR1 is SGHTA and CDR2 is FQGNSA in the germline V gene. V was cut by 1 base and J by 7 bases, with 11 bases left in between. The CDR3 sequence is 14 residues long. CDR3: CASSLDHSSNEQFF. CDR3 DNA: TGTGCCAGCAGCTTAGACCACTCTTCAAATGAGCAGTTCTTC. The entire variable domain, with the rest obtained from reference TRBV7-2 and TRBJ2-1, is as follows: GAGVSQSPSNKVTEKGKDVELRCDPISGHTALYWYRQSLGQGLEFLIYFQGNSAPDKSGLPSDRFSAERTGGSVSTLTIQRTQQEDSAVYLCASSLDHSSNEQFFGPGTRLTVL.

This chain links TRBV18 with TRBJ2-3; D might be TRBD1 (6 bases). In germline, CDR1 is KGHSH, CDR2 LQKENI. V was pared by 1 base and J by 4 bases, with 12 bases between. This CDR3 spans 15 amino acids. The CDR3 DNA follows: TGTGCCAGCTCACCACTGGTCCAGGGGCCAGATACGCAGTATTTT. Protein product: CASSPLVQGPDTQYF.

The V and J genes are TRBV11-2 and TRBJ2-5; 8 bases are shared with TRBD1. The V segment lost 6 bases and the J segment 5 bases; nucleotides outside the gene matches: 8. There are 14 residues in the CDR3. Per germline, CDR1 SGHAT and CDR2 FQNNGV. CDR3 DNA sequence: TGTGCCAGCAGGCCCGCAGGGGGCGAGGAGACCCAGTACTTC. The encoded protein is CASRPAGGEETQYF.

This clone came up a few times. This chain links TRBV7-9 with TRBJ2-5, with TRBD1 matching 9 bases. V was pared by 5 bases and J by 1 base, with 8 bases of the junction left unmatched. This CDR3 contains 16 residues. Germline V gene sequence: CDR1 SEHNR, CDR2 FQNEAQ (reference sequence). CDR3 coding DNA: TGTGCCAGCAGCGCCCCCCGGGACAGGGTCCAAGAGACCCAGTACTTC. Translation gives CASSAPRDRVQETQYF.